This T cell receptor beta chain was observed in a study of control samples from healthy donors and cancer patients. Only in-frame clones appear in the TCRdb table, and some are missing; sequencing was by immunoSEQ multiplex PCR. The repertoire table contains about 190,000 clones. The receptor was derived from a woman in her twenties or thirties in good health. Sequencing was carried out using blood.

CDR3 nucleotide sequence: TGTGCCATGGCCTGGGGGGTGAACACTGAAGCTTTCTTT. Translating it yields CAMAWGVNTEAFF. The V gene is TRBV10-3, the J gene TRBJ1-1, with a weak D call TRBD1 (5 bases). Germline CDR1 is ENHRY and CDR2 is SYGVKD. The CDR3 totals 13 residues. Trimming stripped 9 bases from V and 0 bases from J, with 11 bases between.